The TCR beta chain under discussion was sequenced for a study of blood T cell repertoires in COVID-19. Study-level information: The United States, Italy and Spain supplied acute and convalescent COVID-19 samples.

V shed 4 bases and J 7 bases; nucleotides not matched to a gene: 9. The germline V gene has CDR1 LGHDT and CDR2 YNNKEL (reference sequence). The CDR3 loop spans 16 amino acids. As originally analysed: Nucleated cell counts were estimated from reference gene primer amplification. Generated by immunoSEQ multiplex PCR, the TCRdb table keeps only in-frame clones and is missing some. Clone size and V and J calls were adopted from that table, with D and trimming inferred from the DNA. Among 140,000 or so clones listed, roughly three quarters were seen once. The table lists this clone with a count of one. The gene calls are TRBV3-1 (or the pseudogene TRBV3-2) and TRBJ2-2, with 10 bases that match TRBD2. Sequenced material: peripheral blood. This TCR was recovered from an older woman with acute or convalescent COVID-19. CDR3 amino acids: CASSPRTSGRNGELFF. Here the CDR3 DNA reads TGTGCCAGCAGCCCACGGACTAGCGGCCGTAACGGGGAGCTGTTTTTT.